These 16 T cell receptor beta chains were all obtained from the same sample, sequenced in a study of brain metastases from non-small cell lung cancer. Here immunoSEQ multiplex PCR was the method, and the copy in TCRdb shows in-frame clones only, minus some. The repertoire holds about 2,000 clones, with around 93% as singletons. The specimen was primary lung tumor tissue. Receptors originate from a donor at least 40 years old with non-small cell lung cancer.

This sequence joins TRBV6-4 and TRBJ2-7; 7 bases fit TRBD1. CDR1 and CDR2 (germline): MRHNA, SNTAGT. The CDR3 contains 14 residues. The V segment lost 6 bases and the J segment 4 bases; nucleotides outside the gene matches: 9. The CDR3 DNA reads as TGTGCCAGCAGGGAGGACAGGCCGGATTACGAGCAGTACTTC. Amino acid sequence: CASREDRPDYEQYF.

This clone showed up just once. This rearrangement joins TRBV6-6 to TRBJ2-3; TRBD1 agrees at 7 bases. J gave up 4 bases and V 0 bases, and 4 bases lay outside the gene matches. The CDR3 has 15 amino acids. CDR1 and CDR2 from the germline V gene are MNHNY and SVGAGI (reference sequence). The CDR3 spells CASSYSVGGADTQYF. CDR3 DNA sequence: TGTGCCAGCAGTTACTCGGTAGGGGGCGCAGATACGCAGTATTTT.

In nucleotides, the CDR3 is TGTGCCAGCATCATAGGGGGCGCCGGGGAGCTGTTTTTT. It encodes CASIIGGAGELFF. The rearrangement links TRBV6-5 to TRBJ2-2; 7 bases are shared with TRBD1. J was trimmed by 6 bases and V by 7 bases; bases with no gene match: 5. The CDR3 covers 13 residues. Germline values: CDR1 MNHEY, CDR2 SVGAGI.

This sequence joins TRBV24-1 and TRBJ2-1; no clear D gene. This CDR3 has 16 residues. Trimming shortened V by 5 bases and J by 3 bases, and 16 bases separated the two germline ends. The germline V gene encodes CDR1 KGHDR and CDR2 SFDVKD. The CDR3 DNA is TGTGCCACCAGTGGACACTCGTGGTCAAACTACAATGAGCAGTTCTTC. Amino acids: CATSGHSWSNYNEQFF.

The chain has TRBV18 and TRBJ2-3, with D uncertain. Looked up from germline, CDR1 is KGHSH and CDR2 is LQKENI. V dropped 6 bases and J dropped 6 bases, with 13 bases sitting between them. The CDR3 spans 13 residues. The CDR3 is CASSPAPVDTQYF. The CDR3 nucleotides read TGTGCCAGCTCCCCGGCGCCCGTTGATACGCAGTATTTT.

The rearrangement joins TRBV28 to TRBJ1-5; D gene unclear. Germline V gene sequence: CDR1 MDHEN, CDR2 SYDVKM. Trimming pared 0 bases from V and 4 bases from J, leaving 4 bases between. This CDR3 spans 13 amino acids. The CDR3 reads CASSLWSNQPQHF. The DNA for the CDR3 is TGTGCCAGCAGTTTATGGAGTAATCAGCCCCAGCATTTT.

A remark on this clone: Germline is not matched at one junction end, which may reflect a read error. The chain links TRBV11-2 to TRBJ2-7; weak D call: TRBD2 (6 bases). Germline V gene lookup returns CDR1 SGHAT and CDR2 FQNNGV. The CDR3 sequence is 18 residues long. CDR3 sequence: CASSLNGFLGTFDYEQYF. As DNA, the CDR3 is TGTGCTAGCAGCTTAAATGGATTCCTGGGGACTTTCGATTACGAGCAGTACTTC.

The V gene is TRBV19, the J gene TRBJ1-2; D possibly corresponds to TRBD1 (6 bases). The V gene's germline CDR1 is LNHDA and CDR2 SQIVND (reference sequence). CDR3 length: 14 residues. V lost 6 bases to trimming and J lost 3 bases, with 14 bases between them. This CDR3 reads CASSSSRGDYGYTF. The DNA for the CDR3 is TGTGCCAGTAGCAGCAGCAGGGGTGACTATGGCTACACCTTC.

This chain uses TRBV13 with TRBJ2-5; unclear D gene. This CDR3 has 12 residues. Trimming stripped 1 base from V and 4 bases from J, with 4 bases between. Looked up from germline, CDR1 is PRHDT and CDR2 is FYEKMQ (reference sequence). The CDR3 DNA reads TGTGCCAGCAGCTTAGAAAGAGAGACCCAGTACTTC. Protein: CASSLERETQYF.

J is TRBJ1-5 and V is TRBV19; D gene uncertain. The ends were cut back, 1 base at V and 0 bases at J, with 4 bases in the middle. Germline-derived CDR1 and CDR2 are LNHDA and SQIVND (reference sequence). The CDR3 is 14 residues long. CDR3 sequence: CASSIAVSNQPQHF. DNA of the CDR3: TGTGCCAGTAGTATAGCGGTTAGCAATCAGCCCCAGCATTTT.

This sequence joins TRBV11-2 and TRBJ1-2, with unresolved D. Germline assignment: CDR1 SGHAT and CDR2 FQNNGV. Between the trimmed V and J ends, which lost 3 bases and 4 bases, there was a span of 6 bases. CDR3 length: 12 amino acids. CDR3 in amino acids: CASSLEVYGYTF. The CDR3 region has the DNA TGTGCCAGCAGCTTGGAGGTCTATGGCTACACCTTC.

The chain is built from TRBV11-3 and TRBJ2-2, with no clear D. This CDR3 spans 13 amino acids. CDR1 and CDR2 (germline): SGHNT, YENEEA. V shed 1 base and J shed 10 bases, with 10 bases lying between them. The CDR3 here is CASSLGPWSELFF. CDR3 nucleotides: TGTGCCAGCAGCTTAGGGCCTTGGTCGGAGCTGTTTTTT.

The rearrangement links TRBV19 to TRBJ2-7; D perhaps matches TRBD1 (6 bases). Trimming removed 2 bases from V and 2 bases from J, with 10 bases in between. The germline V gene encodes CDR1 LNHDA and CDR2 SQIVND (reference sequence). CDR3 size: 14 residues. The CDR3 coding sequence is TGTGCCAGTAGTATAACAGGGAAGACCTACGAGCAGTACTTC. Translation: CASSITGKTYEQYF. The full variable domain, with the rest looked up from reference TRBV19 and TRBJ2-7, is DGGITQSPKYLFRKEGQNVTLSCEQNLNHDAMYWYRQDPGQGLRLIYYSQIVNDFQKGDIAEGYSVSREKKESFPLTVTSAQKNPTAFYLCASSITGKTYEQYFGPGTRLTVT.

Written as DNA, the CDR3 is TGCGCCAGCAGCCAAGATGGGGGACAGGGTTATCAGCCCCAGCATTTT. The encoded protein is CASSQDGGQGYQPQHF. The chain employs TRBV4-1 and TRBJ1-5, with 9 bases that match TRBD1. Per germline, CDR1 MGHRA and CDR2 YSYEKL. Trimming cost V 0 bases and J 5 bases; bases outside gene matches: 5. This CDR3 contains 16 residues.

The rearrangement joins TRBV7-2 to TRBJ2-5; 13 bases line up with TRBD2. This CDR3 is built from 15 residues. Unmatched junction bases numbered 5, after V lost 5 bases and J lost 5 bases. Germline assignment: CDR1 SGHTA and CDR2 FQGNSA. CDR3 sequence: CASSRTSGGYETQYF. For the CDR3, the DNA is TGTGCCAGCAGCCGGACTAGCGGGGGATACGAGACCCAGTACTTC. The whole variable domain, remainder taken from reference TRBV7-2 and TRBJ2-5, is GAGVSQSPSNKVTEKGKDVELRCDPISGHTALYWYRQSLGQGLEFLIYFQGNSAPDKSGLPSDRFSAERTGGSVSTLTIQRTQQEDSAVYLCASSRTSGGYETQYFGPGTRLLVL.

The chain combines TRBV2 with TRBJ1-5; D unclear. V was clipped by 10 bases and J by 5 bases, with 15 bases between them. CDR1 and CDR2 (germline): SNHLY, FYNNEI. The CDR3 covers 13 residues. CDR3 DNA: TGTGCCACCCAGCGGGGTGCGGATCAGCCCCAGCATTTT. Encoded protein: CATQRGADQPQHF.